What follows describes a single TCR beta chain. V was clipped by 0 bases and J by 7 bases; unmatched bases: 15. CDR1 is SGHKS, CDR2 YYEKEE, per germline (reference sequence). The length of the CDR3 is 17 residues. How the authors handled the data: How many nucleated cells were present was estimated from reference gene primer amplification. TCRdb's copy holds only in-frame clones and misses some; the assay was immunoSEQ multiplex PCR. Clonal size and the V and J genes are those of that table, whereas D and trimming came from the DNA. The data hold 150,000 to 200,000 clones, with about 81% observed a single time. The data stem from a study of blood T cell repertoires in COVID-19. Across the whole study: Whether acute or convalescent, the COVID-19 samples came from the United States, Italy and Spain. The analysed material was cDNA or gDNA that came from T cells, B-cell-depleted T cells, or PBMCs.

This sequence originates from a human donor in a cohort sampled during active COVID-19. The rearrangement joins TRBV5-5 to TRBJ1-1; 7 nucleotides line up with TRBD1. Sequencing was performed on peripheral blood. CDR3 sequence (DNA): TGTGCCAGCAGCTTGGGCCAACAGGGGAGTAGTGGTGTTGAAGCTTTCTTT. Translated, it gives CASSLGQQGSSGVEAFF.